The entry below gives a single T cell receptor (beta chain) sequence along with its context. The antigen is not known. The record originates from a study of T cell repertoires in cytomegalovirus infection. Across the study: TCR beta signatures that were public indicated CMV infection and matching HLA type. Whole-study results and caveats: HLA-C-restricted CMV-specific TCR beta clonotypes prevailed in the ex vivo response. There were carriers of CMV plus the relevant HLA, and cumulative public TCR beta family frequency identified them.

TCRdb processed the reads anew with MiXCR; each CDR3 protein has one entry. Of 300,000 to 400,000 distinct CDR3 sequences listed, about 27% are singletons. Trimming removed 3 bases at V and 4 bases at J, with 15 bases between. CDR1 and CDR2 from the germline V gene are MDHEN and SYDVKM. CDR3 length: 15 residues. The chain couples TRBV28 to TRBJ2-5, with D possibly matching TRBD2 (6 bases). Sequenced material: cultured PBMCs, taken from culture after CMV antigen stimulation. The clonotype comes from a human donor in good health (CMV status not recorded). Some clones in this sample may be carry-over from other donors' samples. For the CDR3, the DNA is TGTGCCAGCAGTTTTGGCGGGGCCGGGGGAGAGACCCAGTACTTC. Translation: CASSFGGAGGETQYF.